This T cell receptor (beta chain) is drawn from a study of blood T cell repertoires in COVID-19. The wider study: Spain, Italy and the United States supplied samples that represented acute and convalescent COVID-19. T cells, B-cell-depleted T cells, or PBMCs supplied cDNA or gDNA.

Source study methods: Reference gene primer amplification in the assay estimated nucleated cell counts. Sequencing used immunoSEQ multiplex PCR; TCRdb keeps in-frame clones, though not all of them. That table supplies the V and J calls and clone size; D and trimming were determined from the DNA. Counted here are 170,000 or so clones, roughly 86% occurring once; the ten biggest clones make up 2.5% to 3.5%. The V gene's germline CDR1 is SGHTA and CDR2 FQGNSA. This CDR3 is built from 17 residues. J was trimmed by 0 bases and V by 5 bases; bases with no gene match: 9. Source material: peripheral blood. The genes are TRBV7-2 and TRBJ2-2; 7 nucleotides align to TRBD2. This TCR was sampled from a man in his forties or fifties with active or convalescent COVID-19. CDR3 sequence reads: CASSLPLGGANTGELFF. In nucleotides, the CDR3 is TGTGCCAGCAGCCTCCCACTGGGGGGGGCGAACACCGGGGAGCTGTTTTTT.